The 15 T cell receptor beta chains in this list originate from one sample, sequenced in a study of T cells in tuberculosis. Libraries were prepared by immunoSEQ multiplex PCR; TCRdb keeps only in-frame clonotypes and omits some of them. The sample carries about 43,000 clones, approximately 94% recorded once. The sequencing input was PBMCs. The source is a donor between 10 and 35 years old with latent tuberculosis or without tuberculosis infection. Some clones in this sample may be carry-over from other donors' samples.

This chain links TRBV9 with TRBJ2-2; D is unclear. Trimming took 3 bases from V and 1 from J, leaving 4 bases between them. CDR3 length: 13 amino acids. Germline CDR1 reads SGDLS; CDR2 reads YYNGEE. The CDR3 here is CASSDGNTGELFF. CDR3 DNA sequence: TGTGCCAGCAGCGACGGGAACACCGGGGAGCTGTTTTTT. Variable domain in full (rest from reference TRBV9 and TRBJ2-2): DSGVTQTPKHLITATGQRVTLRCSPRSGDLSVYWYQQSLDQGLQFLIQYYNGEERAKGNILERFSAQQFPDLHSELNLSSLELGDSALYFCASSDGNTGELFFGEGSRLTVL.

The chain joins TRBV6-1 to TRBJ1-1; possible D gene TRBD1, 5 bases. The CDR3 is made up of 14 amino acids. Germline V gene lookup returns CDR1 MNHNS and CDR2 SASEGT. Trimming took off 0 bases at V and 3 bases at J, with 8 bases between the two ends. The CDR3 is CASSEAGGDTEAFF. CDR3 in DNA: TGTGCCAGCAGTGAAGCGGGAGGGGACACTGAAGCTTTCTTT.

This sequence joins TRBV2 and TRBJ2-7; a weak D match, TRBD2 (6 bases). Trimming stripped 6 bases from V and 2 bases from J, with 14 bases between. Germline V lookup: CDR1 SNHLY, CDR2 FYNNEI. The CDR3 totals 14 residues. CDR3 nucleotide sequence: TGTGCCAGCAGCCGCGGACTAACCGCCTACGAGCAGTACTTC. This gives the protein CASSRGLTAYEQYF.

The chain employs TRBV21-1 and TRBJ2-5; TRBD2 is the table's D call, not checked against the DNA. TRBV21-1 is classified as a pseudogene. The CDR3 consists of 15 residues. CDR3 in amino acids: CASRKPTSGQETQYF. CDR3 sequence (DNA): TGTGCCAGCAGGAAACCAACTAGCGGGCAAGAGACCCAGTACTTC.

This rearrangement joins TRBV12-5 to TRBJ1-2; 10 bases map to TRBD1. Germline V gene data show CDR1 as LGHNT and CDR2 as FRNRAP. This CDR3 is 16 amino acids long. Trimming took 0 bases from V and 6 from J; bases not matched to a gene: 7. The CDR3 here is CASGLVPGQGSHGYTF. The CDR3 DNA is TGTGCTAGTGGTTTGGTACCGGGACAGGGGTCTCATGGCTACACCTTC.

This clone was found once. The rearrangement joins TRBV1 to TRBJ1-2; TRBD1, the table's D call, lacks a check against the DNA. TRBV1 is assigned pseudogene status. This CDR3 spans 22 amino acids. The CDR3 coding sequence is TGCACCAGCAGCCAAGATCCCCTCGCCGACAGGGGCGATACCAACTGTAGCTATGGCTACACCTTC. This codes for CTSSQDPLADRGDTNCSYGYTF.

The chain joins TRBV19 to TRBJ1-1; D is unclear. V lost 5 bases and J lost 4, with 14 bases in between. The CDR3 has 14 amino acids. Germline assignment: CDR1 LNHDA and CDR2 SQIVND (reference sequence). The CDR3, as DNA: TGTGCCAGTAGTCCGAGGGCCTCCCTCACTGAAGCTTTCTTT. This sequence encodes CASSPRASLTEAFF.

V is TRBV27 and J is TRBJ1-1; 9 nucleotides align to TRBD1. The CDR3 is 16 residues long. The junction had 10 bases not matched to a gene; V was cut back by 5 bases and J by 3 bases. From germline, CDR1 is MNHEY and CDR2 SMNVEV (reference sequence). CDR3 region: CASSRDREGRDTEAFF. The DNA of the CDR3 is TGTGCCAGCAGTAGGGACAGGGAAGGTAGGGACACTGAAGCTTTCTTT.

V and J are TRBV7-7 and TRBJ1-2; tentatively, D is TRBD1 (5 bases). V dropped 6 bases and J dropped 2 bases, with 16 bases sitting between them. The CDR3 length is 15 residues. CDR1 and CDR2 (germline): SSHAT, FNYEAQ (reference sequence). The CDR3 DNA follows: TGTGCCAGCAGTGGACCGGCAGGGCGGAACTATGGCTACACCTTC. Translated, it gives CASSGPAGRNYGYTF.

The rearrangement uses TRBV11-1 and TRBJ2-2; 8 bases match TRBD1. With 4 bases clipped from V and 7 bases from J, the junction kept 2 bases outside the gene matches. Germline CDR1 reads SGHAT; CDR2 reads FQDESV (reference sequence). This CDR3 is built from 13 residues. CDR3 sequence: CASSSTGGGELFF. CDR3 DNA sequence: TGTGCCAGCAGCTCTACAGGGGGCGGGGAGCTGTTTTTT. Supplemented by reference TRBV11-1 and TRBJ2-2, the full variable domain reads EAEVAQSPRYKITEKSQAVAFWCDPISGHATLYWYRQILGQGPELLVQFQDESVVDDSQLPKDRFSAERLKGVDSTLKIQPAELGDSAMYLCASSSTGGGELFFGEGSRLTVL.

This clone was observed a single time. Here the CDR3 DNA reads TGTGCCAGCAGCGTGGGACAGGCGGGCGAAAAACTGTTTTTT. This encodes CASSVGQAGEKLFF. The chain employs TRBV6-1 and TRBJ1-4; the match to TRBD1 covers 8 bases. Germline values: CDR1 MNHNS, CDR2 SASEGT. After removal of 6 bases from V and 8 bases from J, the junction contained 8 bases not matched to a gene. CDR3 size: 14 residues.

The chain couples TRBV5-3 to TRBJ2-2; TRBD1 matches 12 bases. TRBV5-3 is treated as an ORF (open reading frame) with a function not yet certain. The junction had 9 bases not matched to a gene; V was cut back by 5 bases and J by 4 bases. The CDR3 length is 17 residues. In DNA form, the CDR3 reads TGTGCCAGAAGTTCCGGGACAGGGGGCGCCTGCACCGGGGAGCTGTTTTTT. It yields the protein CARSSGTGGACTGELFF.

This clone was observed once. The rearrangement uses TRBV29-1 and TRBJ2-7; D uncertain. Germline V gene lookup returns CDR1 SQVTM and CDR2 ANQGSEA. There are 13 residues in the CDR3. Trimming removed 6 bases at V and 0 bases at J, with 12 bases between. CDR3 amino acids: CSVWHEISYEQYF. In nucleotides, the CDR3 is TGCAGCGTCTGGCATGAAATCTCCTACGAGCAGTACTTC.

This clone has only a few counts. The chain is built from TRBV28 and TRBJ1-1; 10 nucleotides align to TRBD1. CDR1 MDHEN and CDR2 SYDVKM come from the germline V gene. V lost 4 bases, J lost 5 bases, and 7 bases stayed unmatched. The CDR3 runs 15 residues. CDR3 protein: CASSYMTGGVTEAFF. The CDR3, as DNA: TGTGCCAGCAGTTACATGACAGGGGGCGTAACTGAAGCTTTCTTT.

This rearrangement joins TRBV27 to TRBJ2-4, with D possibly TRBD2 on 5 matching bases. V was cut by 1 base and J by 0 bases, with 10 bases left in between. The CDR3 is made up of 16 amino acids. Germline lookup yields CDR1 MNHEY and CDR2 SMNVEV (reference sequence). The chain's CDR3 is CASSLYSGLAKNIQYF. CDR3 in DNA: TGTGCCAGCAGTTTATATTCGGGGTTAGCCAAAAACATTCAGTACTTC.